This TCR beta chain was sequenced in a study of T cell responses to AZD1222 COVID-19 vaccine. Study-wide points: Targets within unmutated variant regions were reportedly found for nearly half of spike-specific TCRs.

Assay: immunoSEQ multiplex PCR; the TCRdb copy retains only in-frame clones and omits some. The data hold about 140,000 clones, with 85% to 90% observed a single time. In the case of this clone: As yet, its antigen is unknown.

This TCR was sampled from an adult in good health. This material consisted of peripheral blood, taken on day 0 of AZD1222 vaccination.

The CDR3 loop reads CASSLTGGQTEAFF. CDR3 sequence (DNA): TGCGCCAGCAGTCTGACAGGGGGCCAGACTGAAGCTTTCTTT. This chain uses TRBV10-2 with TRBJ1-1; 10 positions match TRBD1. V lost 5 bases, J lost 5 bases, and 5 bases stayed unmatched. The CDR3 runs 14 residues. Per the germline V gene, CDR1 is WSHSY and CDR2 is SAAADI.